The 29 T cell receptor beta chains below come from one sample, sequenced in a study of blood T cell repertoires in COVID-19. Clones were read by immunoSEQ multiplex PCR, and TCRdb kept only the in-frame ones, dropping some. Of 70,000 or so clones in the sample, around 90% were seen once. Sequenced input: peripheral blood. The receptors derive from a human donor in a cohort sampled during active COVID-19.

The chain has TRBV9 and TRBJ1-5; possibly TRBD1 for D (5 bases). Germline V CDR1 and CDR2: SGDLS, YYNGEE. The CDR3 length is 15 residues. V was shortened by 10 bases and J by 0 bases, with 17 bases between the two germline ends. CDR3 DNA: TGTGCCCGCCGCGCCGGGGGGGGTAGCAATCAGCCCCAGCATTTT. Amino acid sequence: CARRAGGGSNQPQHF.

V usage is TRBV28 and J usage is TRBJ2-1, with TRBD2 as a possible D gene (6 bases). Trimming took 4 bases from V and 0 from J, leaving 13 bases between them. The CDR3 is made up of 16 amino acids. CDR1 is MDHEN and CDR2 is SYDVKM in the germline V gene. CDR3 residues: CASSYDPGSSYNEQFF. The CDR3 DNA sequence: TGTGCCAGCAGTTACGACCCCGGGAGCTCCTACAATGAGCAGTTCTTC.

A single count supports this clone. The chain has TRBV5-6 and TRBJ1-4, with 8 nucleotides matching TRBD1. This CDR3 region has 13 residues. Looked up from germline, CDR1 is SGHDT and CDR2 is YYEEEE. The ends lost 2 bases at V and 8 bases at J; junction bases unmatched: 2. This CDR3 reads CASSFGTGEKLFF. DNA of the CDR3: TGTGCCAGCAGCTTTGGGACAGGAGAAAAACTGTTTTTT.

The V gene is TRBV19, the J gene TRBJ1-1; 7 bases fit TRBD1. The CDR3 runs to 14 residues. In germline, CDR1 is LNHDA, CDR2 SQIVND (reference sequence). The trim removed 6 bases at V and 3 bases at J, leaving 7 bases unmatched. In DNA form, the CDR3 reads TGTGCCAGTAGCCTATCCAGGGGGTACACTGAAGCTTTCTTT. Translating gives CASSLSRGYTEAFF.

The V gene is TRBV7-8, the J gene TRBJ2-3; weak D call: TRBD1 (6 bases). V lost 6 bases to trimming and J lost 0 bases, with 22 bases between them. Looked up from germline, CDR1 is SGHVS and CDR2 is FQNEAQ. The CDR3 length is 18 residues. For the CDR3, the DNA is TGTGCCAGCAGTCGGAACCCAGGGGTAGCACGAAGCACAGATACGCAGTATTTT. Its translation: CASSRNPGVARSTDTQYF.

The chain couples TRBV5-5 to TRBJ2-6; D not certain. CDR3 length: 17 amino acids. Trimming stripped 0 bases from V and 0 bases from J, with 10 bases between. CDR1 is SGHKS and CDR2 is YYEKEE in the germline V gene (reference sequence). CDR3 in DNA: TGTGCCAGCAGCTTGGTGGCCTCGGGCTCTGGGGCCAACGTCCTGACTTTC. This translates into CASSLVASGSGANVLTF. Supplemented by reference TRBV5-5 and TRBJ2-6, the full variable domain reads DAGVTQSPTHLIKTRGQQVTLRCSPISGHKSVSWYQQVLGQGPQFIFQYYEKEERGRGNFPDRFSARQFPNYSSELNVNALLLGDSALYLCASSLVASGSGANVLTFGAGSRLTVL.

CDR3 DNA sequence: TGTGCCAGCAGTGTGGGGCAGGGGAGCTCCTACGAGCAGTACTTC. Its translation: CASSVGQGSSYEQYF. V is TRBV2 and J is TRBJ2-7; tentative D call: TRBD1 (6 bases). Trimming pared 4 bases from V and 0 bases from J, leaving 13 bases between. CDR1 is SNHLY and CDR2 is FYNNEI in the germline V gene. The length of the CDR3 is 15 residues.

The rearrangement uses TRBV3-1 (or the pseudogene TRBV3-2) and TRBJ2-1; the D gene is possibly TRBD2 (5 bases). V gave up 0 bases and J gave up 7 bases, with 28 bases separating them. CDR1 is LGHDT and CDR2 is YNNKEL in the germline V gene (reference sequence). This CDR3 region has 20 residues. DNA of the CDR3: TGTGCCAGCAGCCAAGAGTTCTTTAAGAGTTTATTGGCGGAGGAGAATGAGCAGTTCTTC. Encoded protein: CASSQEFFKSLLAEENEQFF.

The chain combines TRBV27 with TRBJ2-7, with D tentatively TRBD2 (6 bases). The CDR3 sequence is 13 residues long. Per the germline V gene, CDR1 is MNHEY and CDR2 is SMNVEV (reference sequence). The V and J ends lost 2 bases and 1 base respectively, with 6 bases between them. The CDR3 nucleotides are TGTGCCAGCAGTTTAGGGACTTCCTACGAGCAGTACTTC. The encoded protein is CASSLGTSYEQYF.

This clone occurred once. The V and J genes are TRBV19 and TRBJ1-1; 8 bases are shared with TRBD1. Germline CDR1 LNHDA, CDR2 SQIVND (reference sequence). Unmatched junction bases numbered 12, after V lost 7 bases and J lost 8 bases. The CDR3 is 14 residues long. In DNA, the CDR3 is TGTGCCAGTATAGCAGGGGGCAGCATCAAGGAAGCTTTCTTT. It yields the protein CASIAGGSIKEAFF.

The rearrangement uses TRBV7-2 and TRBJ1-5, with 7 bases matching TRBD1. Looked up from germline, CDR1 is SGHTA and CDR2 is FQGNSA. With V trimmed by 5 bases and J by 0 bases, 7 bases remained unmatched. The CDR3 contains 16 residues. CDR3: CASSPGQANSNQPQHF. DNA of the CDR3: TGTGCCAGCAGCCCTGGACAGGCGAATAGCAATCAGCCCCAGCATTTT.

The chain employs TRBV3-1 (or the pseudogene TRBV3-2) and TRBJ2-1; 9 bases are shared with TRBD1. The CDR3 runs 17 residues. Germline CDR1 reads LGHDT; CDR2 reads YNNKEL (reference sequence). Trimming took 4 bases from V and 8 from J; bases not matched to a gene: 15. DNA of the CDR3: TGTGCCAGCAGCCCTATAGGACAGGGGAAGGTAGACGATGAGCAGTTCTTC. Protein product: CASSPIGQGKVDDEQFF.

The chain employs TRBV19 and TRBJ1-1, with 7 bases that match TRBD1. From germline, CDR1 is LNHDA and CDR2 SQIVND (reference sequence). The CDR3 extends over 15 amino acids. V was pared by 3 bases and J by 6 bases, with 10 bases of the junction left unmatched. The CDR3 sequence: CASSIGGRGLPEAFF. DNA for the CDR3: TGTGCCAGTAGTATCGGAGGAAGGGGGCTCCCTGAAGCTTTCTTT.

The V and J genes are TRBV9 and TRBJ1-2, with D possibly TRBD1 on 6 matching bases. Germline loops: CDR1 SGDLS, CDR2 YYNGEE. This CDR3 is built from 15 residues. Trimming removed 0 bases from V and 5 bases from J, with 14 bases in between. CDR3 bases: TGTGCCAGCAGCGTAGGGGGAACAGGGTTGTATGGCTACACCTTC. Its translation: CASSVGGTGLYGYTF.

J is TRBJ2-1 and V is TRBV12-5, with D possibly being TRBD2 (7 bases). The CDR3 spans 14 residues. Germline V gene lookup returns CDR1 LGHNT and CDR2 FRNRAP. The V end lost 5 bases, the J end lost 7 bases, and 15 bases lay between the germline ends. CDR3 nucleotides: TGTGCTAGTGGTCACCTAGAGGGGGGGAATGAGCAGTTCTTC. This gives the protein CASGHLEGGNEQFF.

This chain uses TRBV29-1 with TRBJ1-2, with D possibly TRBD1 on 5 matching bases. The CDR3 is 15 amino acids. Germline CDR1 is SQVTM and CDR2 is ANQGSEA. Trimming pared 4 bases from V and 3 bases from J, leaving 18 bases between. In DNA, the CDR3 is TGCAGCGTTGGAGGCGGGGGAGGGATTGACTATGGCTACACCTTC. This gives the protein CSVGGGGGIDYGYTF.

The chain joins TRBV29-1 to TRBJ1-2, with D perhaps matching TRBD1 (6 bases). Deletions cut 7 bases from V and 6 bases from J, with 12 bases between. Germline values: CDR1 SQVTM, CDR2 ANQGSEA. This CDR3 is built from 11 residues. The CDR3 coding sequence is TGCAGCGCCGTCCAGGGGAATGGCTACACCTTC. It yields the protein CSAVQGNGYTF.

This chain links TRBV11-2 with TRBJ1-6, with a tentative D call TRBD1 (5 bases). The CDR3 is 17 residues long. Trimming pared 2 bases from V and 6 bases from J, leaving 17 bases between. CDR1 and CDR2 from the germline V gene are SGHAT and FQNNGV. The CDR3 loop is CASSLIWAAGINSPLHF. Here the CDR3 DNA reads TGTGCCAGCAGCTTAATTTGGGCGGCAGGGATTAATTCACCCCTCCACTTT.

The chain carries TRBV5-1 and TRBJ1-6, with D possibly matching TRBD1 (6 bases). Germline V CDR1 and CDR2: SGHRS, YFSETQ. Trimming took off 7 bases at V and 7 bases at J, with 12 bases between the two ends. The CDR3 contains 13 residues. DNA for the CDR3: TGCGCCAGCCGGACAGAGCCGAATTCACCCCTCCACTTT. Protein sequence: CASRTEPNSPLHF.

The chain recombines TRBV3-1 (or the pseudogene TRBV3-2) with TRBJ2-5; 9 bases match TRBD2. The CDR3 is 15 amino acids. CDR1 and CDR2 from the germline V gene are LGHDT and YNNKEL (reference sequence). The J segment lost 7 bases and the V segment lost 6 bases, leaving 12 bases of the junction unmatched. CDR3 protein: CASRKQRGLAGTQYF. The CDR3 DNA is TGTGCCAGCAGAAAGCAAAGGGGACTAGCCGGGACCCAGTACTTC.

The table lists this clone with a count of one. The chain recombines TRBV15 with TRBJ1-1; D is possibly TRBD1 (6 bases). This CDR3 comprises 15 residues. Trimming removed 1 base at V and 2 bases at J, with 11 bases between. Germline lookup yields CDR1 LNHNV and CDR2 YYDKDF (reference sequence). The CDR3 is CATSRAKGDNTEAFF. Written as DNA, the CDR3 is TGTGCCACCAGCAGAGCTAAGGGGGACAACACTGAAGCTTTCTTT.

V is TRBV2 and J is TRBJ1-2, with D unclear. The CDR3 is 9 amino acids. The germline V gene has CDR1 SNHLY and CDR2 FYNNEI. Deletions cut 7 bases from V and 13 bases from J, with 10 bases between. The CDR3: CASKREGTF. DNA of the CDR3: TGTGCCAGCAAACGGGAAGGCACCTTC.

The chain is built from TRBV28 and TRBJ2-7; 9 nucleotides agree with TRBD1. The CDR3 covers 14 residues. V shed 6 bases, J shed 2 bases, and the junction held 5 bases outside the gene matches. Germline V gene sequence: CDR1 MDHEN, CDR2 SYDVKM. DNA of the CDR3: TGTGCCAGCAGGTACAGGGGGCGACCCTACGAGCAGTACTTC. Protein product: CASRYRGRPYEQYF.

In regard to this clone: Germline and junction disagree at one end, which may indicate a read error. The rearrangement uses TRBV25-1 and TRBJ2-7, with D possibly matching TRBD2 (6 bases). CDR1 is MGHDK, CDR2 SYGVNS, per germline. The CDR3 totals 14 residues. As DNA, the CDR3 is TGTGCCAGCAGTGAACGGTGGGACTCCAACGAGCAGTACTTC. Translation: CASSERWDSNEQYF.

CDR3 region: CASSGQGIRSGANVLTF. The CDR3 DNA is TGTGCCAGCAGCGGACAGGGTATTAGGTCCGGGGCCAACGTCCTGACTTTC. J is TRBJ2-6 and V is TRBV28; TRBD1 agrees at 8 bases. V was clipped by 6 bases and J by 4 bases; unmatched bases: 11. Germline V lookup: CDR1 MDHEN, CDR2 SYDVKM. The CDR3 length is 17 residues.

CDR3 sequence reads: CASSPGQGGKETQYF. DNA for the CDR3: TGTGCCAGCAGTCCCGGACAGGGCGGTAAGGAGACCCAGTACTTC. The chain links TRBV27 to TRBJ2-5, with TRBD1 matching over 8 bases. Germline V gene lookup returns CDR1 MNHEY and CDR2 SMNVEV (reference sequence). CDR3 length: 15 residues. The V segment lost 5 bases and the J segment 5 bases; nucleotides outside the gene matches: 10.

The rearrangement uses TRBV9 and TRBJ2-7, with D possibly matching TRBD1 (7 bases). Per the germline V gene, CDR1 is SGDLS and CDR2 is YYNGEE. CDR3 length: 14 residues. The V end was cut by 8 bases, the J end by 3 bases, with 18 bases between. The CDR3 DNA is TGTGCCAGTAACAGGGGAGGAGTCCTCTACGAGCAGTACTTC. This gives the protein CASNRGGVLYEQYF. Supplemented by reference TRBV9 and TRBJ2-7, the full variable domain reads DSGVTQTPKHLITATGQRVTLRCSPRSGDLSVYWYQQSLDQGLQFLIQYYNGEERAKGNILERFSAQQFPDLHSELNLSSLELGDSALYFCASNRGGVLYEQYFGPGTRLTVT.

The chain carries TRBV6-5 and TRBJ1-2, with TRBD1 matching over 8 bases. The length of the CDR3 is 14 residues. Germline CDR1 MNHEY, CDR2 SVGAGI. The V segment lost 8 bases and the J segment 6 bases; nucleotides outside the gene matches: 11. As DNA, the CDR3 is TGTGCCAGCTCAGGAACGGACAGGGCGCATGGCTACACCTTC. Residues: CASSGTDRAHGYTF.

With regard to this clone: No DNA is shown, since the ends of the CDR3 on it are uncertain; the CDR3 is the one TCRdb lists. The rearrangement links TRBV12-2 to TRBJ1-3; TRBD1, the table's D call, lacks a check against the DNA. TRBV12-2 is marked as a pseudogene. Counting both end residues, the CDR3 totals 15 amino acids. The CDR3 sequence is CASRWGQGAGNTIYF.